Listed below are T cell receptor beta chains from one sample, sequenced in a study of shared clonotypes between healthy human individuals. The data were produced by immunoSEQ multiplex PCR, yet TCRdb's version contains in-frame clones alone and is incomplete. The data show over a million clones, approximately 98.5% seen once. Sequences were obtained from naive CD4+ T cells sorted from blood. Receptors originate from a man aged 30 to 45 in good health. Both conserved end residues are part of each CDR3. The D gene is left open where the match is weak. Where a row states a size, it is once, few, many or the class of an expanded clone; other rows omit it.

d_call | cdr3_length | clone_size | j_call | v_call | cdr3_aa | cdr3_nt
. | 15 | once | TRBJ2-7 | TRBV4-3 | CASSQVTGSSYEQYF | TGCGCCAGCAGCCAAGTTACAGGTAGCTCCTACGAGCAGTACTTC
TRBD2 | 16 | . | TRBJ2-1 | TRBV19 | CASSQVTSAWGNEQFF | TGTGCCAGTAGTCAGGTTACTAGCGCCTGGGGCAATGAGCAGTTCTTC
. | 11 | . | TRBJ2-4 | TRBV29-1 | CSVETVNIQYF | TGCAGCGTAGAGACCGTAAACATTCAGTACTTC
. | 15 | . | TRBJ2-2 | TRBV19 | CASSIPPWRTGELFF | TGTGCCAGTAGTATACCCCCTTGGAGGACCGGGGAGCTGTTTTTT
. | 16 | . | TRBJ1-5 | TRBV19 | CASSISGGTPSQPQHF | TGTGCCAGTAGTATATCCGGGGGAACCCCCTCTCAGCCCCAGCATTTT
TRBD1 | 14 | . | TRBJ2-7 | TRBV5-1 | CASSREPGQNEQYF | TGCGCCAGCAGCCGGGAACCGGGACAGAACGAGCAGTACTTC
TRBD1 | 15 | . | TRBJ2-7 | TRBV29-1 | CSVENRGRGSYEQYF | TGCAGCGTTGAAAATAGGGGGCGCGGATCCTACGAGCAGTACTTC
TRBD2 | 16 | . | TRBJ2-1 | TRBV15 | CATSSRSGRMDNEQFF | TGTGCCACCAGCAGTAGAAGCGGGAGGATGGACAATGAGCAGTTCTTC
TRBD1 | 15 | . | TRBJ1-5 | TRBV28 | CASSLITGGQQPQHF | TGTGCCAGCAGTTTAATAACAGGGGGCCAACAGCCCCAGCATTTT
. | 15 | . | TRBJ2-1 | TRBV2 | CASRNSGGAYNEQFF | TGTGCCAGCAGGAACAGCGGAGGCGCTTACAATGAGCAGTTCTTC
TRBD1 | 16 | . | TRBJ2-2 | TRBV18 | CASSPLLQGDTGELFF | TGTGCCAGCTCACCACTTCTACAGGGGGACACCGGGGAGCTGTTTTTT
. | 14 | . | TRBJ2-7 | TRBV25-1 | CATVADRPSYEQYF | TGTGCCACCGTCGCGGACAGACCCTCCTACGAGCAGTACTTC
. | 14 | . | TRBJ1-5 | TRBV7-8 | CASSLGSGNQPQHF | TGTGCCAGCAGCTTGGGGAGTGGCAATCAGCCCCAGCATTTT
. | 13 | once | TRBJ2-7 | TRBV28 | CASSTPALYEQYF | TGTGCCAGCAGCACCCCTGCCCTCTACGAGCAGTACTTC
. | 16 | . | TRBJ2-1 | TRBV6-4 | CASSDFSGSSYNEQFF | TGTGCCAGCAGTGACTTTAGCGGCAGCTCCTACAATGAGCAGTTCTTC
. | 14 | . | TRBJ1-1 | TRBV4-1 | CASSQGTSYTEAFF | TGCGCCAGCAGCCAAGGGACTTCCTACACTGAAGCTTTCTTT